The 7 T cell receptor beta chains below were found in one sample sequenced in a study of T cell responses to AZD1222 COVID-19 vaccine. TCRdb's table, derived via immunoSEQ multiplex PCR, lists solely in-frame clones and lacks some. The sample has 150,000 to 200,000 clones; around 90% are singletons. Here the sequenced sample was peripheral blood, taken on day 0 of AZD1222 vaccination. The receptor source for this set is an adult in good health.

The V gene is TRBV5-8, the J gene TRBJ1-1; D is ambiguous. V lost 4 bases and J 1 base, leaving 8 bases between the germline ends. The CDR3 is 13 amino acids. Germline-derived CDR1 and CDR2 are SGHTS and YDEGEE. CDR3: CASSRGENTEAFF. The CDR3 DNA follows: TGTGCCAGCAGCCGTGGGGAGAACACTGAAGCTTTCTTT.

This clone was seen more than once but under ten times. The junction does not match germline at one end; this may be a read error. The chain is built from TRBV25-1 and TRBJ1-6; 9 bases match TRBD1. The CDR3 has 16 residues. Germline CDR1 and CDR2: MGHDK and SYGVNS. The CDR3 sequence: CASREYVGQGYSPLHF. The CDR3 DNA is TGTGCCAGCAGAGAATATGTGGGACAGGGTTATTCACCCCTCCACTTT.

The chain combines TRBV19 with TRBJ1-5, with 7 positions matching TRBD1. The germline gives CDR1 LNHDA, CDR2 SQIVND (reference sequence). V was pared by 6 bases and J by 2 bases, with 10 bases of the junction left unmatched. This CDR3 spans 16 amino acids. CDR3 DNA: TGTGCCAGTAGGCTCGGGGGTACAGGGGGCAATCAGCCCCAGCATTTT. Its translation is CASRLGGTGGNQPQHF.

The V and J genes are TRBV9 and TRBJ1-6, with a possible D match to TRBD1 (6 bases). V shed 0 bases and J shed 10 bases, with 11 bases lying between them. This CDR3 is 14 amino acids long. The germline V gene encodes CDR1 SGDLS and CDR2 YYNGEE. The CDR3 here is CASSVGTVASPLHF. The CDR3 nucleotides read TGTGCCAGCAGCGTAGGGACAGTTGCGTCACCCCTCCACTTT.

CDR3: CASSRDIGATNEKLFF. Here the CDR3 DNA reads TGCGCCAGCAGCCGGGACATAGGCGCAACTAATGAAAAACTGTTTTTT. The chain recombines TRBV5-1 with TRBJ1-4, with a weak D call TRBD1 (6 bases). The CDR3 spans 16 residues. From germline, CDR1 is SGHRS and CDR2 YFSETQ. V gave up 4 bases and J gave up 0 bases, with 13 bases separating them.

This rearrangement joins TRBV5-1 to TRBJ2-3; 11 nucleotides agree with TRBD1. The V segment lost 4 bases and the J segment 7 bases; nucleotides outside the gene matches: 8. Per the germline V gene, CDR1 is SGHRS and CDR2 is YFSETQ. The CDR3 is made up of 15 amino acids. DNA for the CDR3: TGCGCCAGCAGCCCCGGACAGGGGGCGCGTCATACGCAGTATTTT. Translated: CASSPGQGARHTQYF.

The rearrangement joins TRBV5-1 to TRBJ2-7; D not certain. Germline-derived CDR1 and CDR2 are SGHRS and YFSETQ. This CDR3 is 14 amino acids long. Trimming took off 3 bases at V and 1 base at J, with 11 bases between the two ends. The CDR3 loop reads CASSSSVSSYEQYF. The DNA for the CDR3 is TGCGCCAGCAGCTCTTCAGTCTCTTCCTACGAGCAGTACTTC.